This is a list of T cell receptor beta chains from one sample in a study of cytomegalovirus exposure and HLA in healthy donors. Measured with immunoSEQ multiplex PCR; TCRdb has only the in-frame clones, and not every one. The repertoire holds some 200,000 clones, with almost 70% as singletons. The sample consisted of PBMCs. The receptors derive from a man aged 35 to 55 in good health and CMV-seropositive. CDR3s include the opening cysteine and the closing phenylalanine or tryptophan. D genes are given only for firm matches. Some rows mark clone size as missing; the rest say once, few, many or name a class of expanded clone.

TRBJ2-7 | TRBV19 | - | TRBD1 | TGTGCCAGTAGTATAGGTAGAGGGGGCGCGTACGAGCAGTACTTC | CASSIGRGGAYEQYF
TRBJ2-2 | TRBV2 | few | - | TGTGCCAGCAGGACAGAGAACACCGGGGAGCTGTTTTTT | CASRTENTGELFF
TRBJ1-5 | TRBV7-8 | few | - | TGTGCCAGCAGAAGACATCAGGATCAGCCCCAGCATTTT | CASRRHQDQPQHF
TRBJ1-6 | TRBV19 | - | - | - | CASTSGRVSPLHF
TRBJ1-1 | TRBV9 | - | - | TGTGCCAGCAGCGTGGGGGGGGGAACCCGGGCTTTCTTT | CASSVGGGTRAFF
TRBJ2-3 | TRBV9 | once | - | TGTGCCAGCAGCCCCTTGGGGGGGGCCGGCACAGATACGCAGTATTTT | CASSPLGGAGTDTQYF
TRBJ1-1 | TRBV7-9 | - | - | TGTGCCAGCAGCTCACGGGAGCGGACTGAAGCTTTCTTT | CASSSRERTEAFF
TRBJ2-2 | TRBV19 | - | - | TGTGCCAGTAGTATGCTGGCATCGAACACCGGGGAGCTGTTTTTT | CASSMLASNTGELFF
TRBJ2-7 | TRBV6-1 | - | - | TGTGCCAGCGGGGGCCAGGGGTCCCCCGCGCAGTACTTC | CASGGQGSPAQYF
TRBJ2-3 | TRBV5-4 | - | TRBD1 | TGTGCCAGCAGCCCACCGGGACAGGGGAGCACAGATACGCAGTATTTT | CASSPPGQGSTDTQYF
TRBJ1-1 | TRBV5-6 | - | TRBD1 | TGTGCCAGCAGCTTAGGGGGCGGGTGGAACACTGAAGCTTTCTTT | CASSLGGGWNTEAFF
TRBJ2-7 | TRBV10-3 | - | - | TGTGCCATCAGTAGATCAGGGGAGGAGCAGTACTTC | CAISRSGEEQYF
TRBJ1-5 | TRBV6-5 | - | TRBD1 | TGTGCCAGCAGCAGGGACAGGGACCAGCCCCAGCATTTT | CASSRDRDQPQHF
TRBJ2-2 | TRBV10-3 | - | TRBD1 | TGTGCCATCAGTGAGTCGTCGGGACAGGGGCGCACCGGGGAGCTGTTTTTT | CAISESSGQGRTGELFF
TRBJ2-3 | TRBV5-1 | few | - | TGCGCCAGCACAATTCGGGGGACGGGGACAGATACGCAGTATTTT | CASTIRGTGTDTQYF
TRBJ1-4 | TRBV7-9 | - | TRBD1 | TGTGCCAGCAGCTTAGGGGACAGGGGATTGAGCGAAAAACTGTTTTTT | CASSLGDRGLSEKLFF
TRBJ2-4 | TRBV29-1 | few | - | TGCAGCGTCAGGGCAACTGGGTCCAAAAACATTCAGTACTTC | CSVRATGSKNIQYF
TRBJ1-1 | TRBV5-8 | once | - | TGTGCCAGCAGCTTGGCGGCAGGGTTAAACACTGAAGCTTTCTTT | CASSLAAGLNTEAFF
TRBJ2-2 | TRBV7-2 | - | - | TGTGCCAGCAGCTGGACAGCCTTGAACACCGGGGAGCTGTTTTTT | CASSWTALNTGELFF
TRBJ2-5 | TRBV19 | few | TRBD2 | TGTGCCACTCGTAGGACTAGCGGGGGGCAAGAGACCCAGTACTTC | CATRRTSGGQETQYF
TRBJ2-5 | TRBV18 | - | - | TGTGCCAGCTCACCGGGGCAGGGCGGAGAGACCCAGTACTTC | CASSPGQGGETQYF
TRBJ1-1 | TRBV6-5 | few | - | TGTGCCAGCAGTTACTCGTTAACCGGTACTGAAGCTTTCTTT | CASSYSLTGTEAFF
TRBJ1-6 | TRBV6-1 | few | - | TGTGCCAGCAGTGAATGGGGAGGAGAGGGGAATTCACCCCTCCACTTT | CASSEWGGEGNSPLHF
TRBJ2-3 | TRBV19 | - | TRBD1 | TGTGCCAGTAGGGACCGGGACAGGGGGTCAGATACGCAGTATTTT | CASRDRDRGSDTQYF
TRBJ2-7 | TRBV27 | - | TRBD1 | TGTGCCAGCAGCCACAGGGGGCATTCCTACGAGCAGTACTTC | CASSHRGHSYEQYF
TRBJ2-3 | TRBV5-1 | few | TRBD2 | TGCGCCAGCAGCTTCTCTGGGGGCGGGGGGGCATTACAAGCAGATACGCAGTATTTT | CASSFSGGGGALQADTQYF
TRBJ1-5 | TRBV21-1 | - | - | TGTGCCAGCAGCAAAACCGACTGGGGAGGTACACTCTATCAGCCCCAGCATTTT | CASSKTDWGGTLYQPQHF
TRBJ1-1 | TRBV10-1 | - | - | TGCGCCAGCAGTGAGAGCGTGAAACCCCCAGCTTTCTTT | CASSESVKPPAFF
TRBJ1-2 | TRBV19 | - | - | TGTGCCAGTCGCTTAGCCCACCGGCAGGGGCTTAACTATGGCTACACCTTC | CASRLAHRQGLNYGYTF
TRBJ2-7 | TRBV4-2 | few | TRBD2 | TGTGCCAGCAGCCAAGGGGGTGGGGGGGGCGAGCAGTACTTC | CASSQGGGGGEQYF
TRBJ2-2 | TRBV4-1 | - | - | TGCGCCAGCAGCCAAGAAAAGGGGGTCGGGGAGCTGTTTTTT | CASSQEKGVGELFF
TRBJ2-3 | TRBV5-4 | - | TRBD2 | TGTGCCAGCAGCGACCGGGGGACTAGCGGTACAGATACGCAGTATTTT | CASSDRGTSGTDTQYF
TRBJ2-5 | TRBV28 | - | TRBD1 | TGTGCCAGCAGTTCAGAAGACAGGGGATTCCGAGAGACCCAGTACTTC | CASSSEDRGFRETQYF
TRBJ1-4 | TRBV6-1 | - | - | TGTGCCAGCAGTGAAGTGGGGGGGCAGGGTGAAAAACTGTTTTTT | CASSEVGGQGEKLFF
TRBJ2-1 | TRBV5-1 | - | - | TGCGCCAGCAGCTTAACAACGGCTGGGAGTGGTGAGCAGTTCTTC | CASSLTTAGSGEQFF
TRBJ1-5 | TRBV5-1 | - | TRBD1 | TGCGCCAGCAGCTTGGGACAGGGCGAACAGCCCCAGCATTTT | CASSLGQGEQPQHF
TRBJ2-7 | TRBV4-1 | - | TRBD1 | TGCGCCAGCAGCCGGCCCCCACTGGGACAGGGTCCCTACGAGCAGTACTTC | CASSRPPLGQGPYEQYF
TRBJ2-7 | TRBV5-1 | - | TRBD2 | TGCGCCAGCAGCTCAGCGGGGGGCATTTCCTACGAGCAGTACTTC | CASSSAGGISYEQYF
TRBJ2-1 | TRBV2 | - | - | TGTGCCAGCACAGGACAGAACAATGAGCAGTTCTTC | CASTGQNNEQFF
TRBJ2-2 | TRBV4-1 | - | - | TGCGCCAGCAGCCAGCAGGGTTCCGGGGAGCTGTTTTTT | CASSQQGSGELFF
TRBJ2-7 | TRBV28 | - | - | TGTGCCAGCAGTTTATTTTCGGCAGGGCGCGAGCAGTACTTC | CASSLFSAGREQYF
TRBJ2-2 | TRBV5-1 | - | - | TGCGCCAGCAGCTTCAGGGCAACCGGGGAGCTGTTTTTT | CASSFRATGELFF
TRBJ1-4 | TRBV6-1 | few | TRBD1 | TGTGCCAGCAGAACGACAGGGGGCAATGAAAAACTGTTTTTT | CASRTTGGNEKLFF
TRBJ2-2 | TRBV6-5 | - | - | TGTGCCAGCAGTTCCTCAGGGAGCGGGGAGCTGTTTTTT | CASSSSGSGELFF
TRBJ2-7 | TRBV6-6 | - | - | TGTGCCAGCAGTTACGGGCAGACATCCTACGAGCAGTACTTC | CASSYGQTSYEQYF
TRBJ2-5 | TRBV7-2 | - | TRBD2 | TGTGCCAGCAGCTACGGACTAGCGGGGAGACAAGAGACCCAGTACTTC | CASSYGLAGRQETQYF
TRBJ1-1 | TRBV5-1 | few | - | TGCGCCAGCAGCTTGATGGAGGACACTGAAGCTTTCTTT | CASSLMEDTEAFF
TRBJ1-2 | TRBV28 | - | - | TGTGCCAGCAGTTTTGTCAGGGCTTACGGCTACACCTTC | CASSFVRAYGYTF
TRBJ2-7 | TRBV4-2 | few | TRBD2 | TGTGCCAGCAGCCAAGTCCGGGGGGTCCCCTACGAGCAGTACTTC | CASSQVRGVPYEQYF
TRBJ2-1 | TRBV27 | - | TRBD2 | TGTGCCAGCAGCTTCAGGACTAGCTGGGACAATGAGCAGTTCTTC | CASSFRTSWDNEQFF
TRBJ1-1 | TRBV4-1 | - | TRBD1 | TGCGCCAGCAGCCAGGGACCCCCCGGGACAGGGAACACTGAAGCTTTCTTT | CASSQGPPGTGNTEAFF
TRBJ2-7 | TRBV29-1 | - | - | TGCAGCGTTGAGGTGGGTGACGCGGGTTGGGCCTACGAGCAGTACTTC | CSVEVGDAGWAYEQYF
TRBJ1-2 | TRBV6-5 | - | - | TGTGCCAGCACCTTTCTCAGGACGGGAAACTATGGCTACACCTTC | CASTFLRTGNYGYTF
TRBJ1-1 | TRBV6-1 | - | - | TGTGCCAGCAGTGAACTTCGAGGGATTGGCACTGAAGCTTTCTTT | CASSELRGIGTEAFF
TRBJ2-7 | TRBV29-1 | - | - | TGCAGCGTCTCCAGGGGGGTCGAGCAGTACTTC | CSVSRGVEQYF